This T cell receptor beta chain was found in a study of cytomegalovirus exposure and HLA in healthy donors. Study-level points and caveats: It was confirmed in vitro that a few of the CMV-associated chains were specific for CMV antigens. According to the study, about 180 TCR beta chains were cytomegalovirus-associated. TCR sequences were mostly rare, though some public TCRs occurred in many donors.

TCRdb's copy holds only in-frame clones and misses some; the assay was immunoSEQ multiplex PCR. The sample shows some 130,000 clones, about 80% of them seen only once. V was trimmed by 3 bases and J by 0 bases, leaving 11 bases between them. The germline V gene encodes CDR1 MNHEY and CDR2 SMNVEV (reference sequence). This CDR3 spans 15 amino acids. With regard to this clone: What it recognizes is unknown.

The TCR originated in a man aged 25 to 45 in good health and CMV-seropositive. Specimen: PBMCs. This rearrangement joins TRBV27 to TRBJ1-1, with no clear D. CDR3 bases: TGTGCCAGCAGTTTCGTCAGACAACTGAACACTGAAGCTTTCTTT. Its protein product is CASSFVRQLNTEAFF.